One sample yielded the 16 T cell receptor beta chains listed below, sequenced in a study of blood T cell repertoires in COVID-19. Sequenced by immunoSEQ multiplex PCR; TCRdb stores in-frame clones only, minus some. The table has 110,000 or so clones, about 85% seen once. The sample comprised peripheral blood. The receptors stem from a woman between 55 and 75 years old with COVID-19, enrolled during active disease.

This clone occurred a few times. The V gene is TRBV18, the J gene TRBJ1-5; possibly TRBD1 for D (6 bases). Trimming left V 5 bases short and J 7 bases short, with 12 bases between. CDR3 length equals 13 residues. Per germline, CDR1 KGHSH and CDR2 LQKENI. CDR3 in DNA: TGTGCCAGCTCATTTCAGGGGTCCCAGCCCCAGCATTTT. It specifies CASSFQGSQPQHF.

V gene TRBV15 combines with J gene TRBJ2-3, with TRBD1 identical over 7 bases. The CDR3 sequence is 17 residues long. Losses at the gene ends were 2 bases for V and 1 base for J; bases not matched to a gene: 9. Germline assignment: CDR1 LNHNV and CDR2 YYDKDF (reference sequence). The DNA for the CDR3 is TGTGCCACCAGCAGAACTAAGACAGGGATCGGCACAGATACGCAGTATTTT. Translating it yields CATSRTKTGIGTDTQYF.

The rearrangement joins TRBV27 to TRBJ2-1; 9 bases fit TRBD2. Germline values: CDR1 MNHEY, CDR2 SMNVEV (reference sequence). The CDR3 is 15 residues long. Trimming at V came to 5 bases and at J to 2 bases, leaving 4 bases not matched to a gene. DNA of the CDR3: TGTGCCAGCAGTCCGAGCGGGGGGCCCTACAATGAGCAGTTCTTC. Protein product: CASSPSGGPYNEQFF.

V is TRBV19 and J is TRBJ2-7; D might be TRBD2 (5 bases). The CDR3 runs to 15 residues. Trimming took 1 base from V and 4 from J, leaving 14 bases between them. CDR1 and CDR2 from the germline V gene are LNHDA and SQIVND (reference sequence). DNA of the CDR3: TGTGCCAGTAGTATAGTTACGGGGTCGCGGTACGAGCAGTACTTC. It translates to CASSIVTGSRYEQYF.

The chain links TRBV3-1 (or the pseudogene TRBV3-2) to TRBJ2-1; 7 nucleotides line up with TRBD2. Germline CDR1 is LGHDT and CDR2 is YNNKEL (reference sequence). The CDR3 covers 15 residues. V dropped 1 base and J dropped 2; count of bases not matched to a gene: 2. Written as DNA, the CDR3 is TGTGCCAGCAGCCAAGGGCTAGCGGCCTACAATGAGCAGTTCTTC. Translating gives CASSQGLAAYNEQFF.

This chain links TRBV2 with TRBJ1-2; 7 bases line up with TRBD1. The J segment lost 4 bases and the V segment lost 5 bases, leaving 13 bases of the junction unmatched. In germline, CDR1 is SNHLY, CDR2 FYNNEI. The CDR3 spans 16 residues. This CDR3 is CASSRAPDRLTYGYTF. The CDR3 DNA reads TGTGCCAGCAGTCGAGCTCCGGACAGGTTGACCTATGGCTACACCTTC.

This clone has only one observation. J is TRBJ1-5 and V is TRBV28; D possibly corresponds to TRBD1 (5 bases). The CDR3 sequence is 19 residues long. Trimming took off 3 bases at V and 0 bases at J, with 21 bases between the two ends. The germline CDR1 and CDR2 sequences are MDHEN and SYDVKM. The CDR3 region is CASSFPGLQTSYSNQPQHF. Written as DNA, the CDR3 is TGTGCCAGCAGTTTCCCAGGGCTGCAAACCTCTTATAGCAATCAGCCCCAGCATTTT.

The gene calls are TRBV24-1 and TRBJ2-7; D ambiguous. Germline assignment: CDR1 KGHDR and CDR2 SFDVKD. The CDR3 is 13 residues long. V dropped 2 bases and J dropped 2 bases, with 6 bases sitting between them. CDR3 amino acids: CATSDSPTYEQYF. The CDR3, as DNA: TGTGCCACCAGTGATTCCCCCACCTACGAGCAGTACTTC.

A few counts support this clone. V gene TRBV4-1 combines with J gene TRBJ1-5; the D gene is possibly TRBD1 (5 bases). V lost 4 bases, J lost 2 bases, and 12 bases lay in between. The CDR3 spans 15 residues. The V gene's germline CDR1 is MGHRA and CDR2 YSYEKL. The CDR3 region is CASSLIGGGNQPQHF. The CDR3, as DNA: TGCGCCAGCAGCCTCATCGGAGGGGGCAATCAGCCCCAGCATTTT.

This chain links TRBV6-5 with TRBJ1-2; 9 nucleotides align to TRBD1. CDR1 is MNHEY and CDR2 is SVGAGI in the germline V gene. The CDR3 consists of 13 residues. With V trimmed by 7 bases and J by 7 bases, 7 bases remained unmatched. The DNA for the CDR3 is TGTGCCAGCAAACGGACAGGGGATGGTGGCTACACCTTC. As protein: CASKRTGDGGYTF.

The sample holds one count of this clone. The CDR3 DNA reads as TGCGCCAGCAGCTTGAATAGCGGGGGGGGCACAGATACGCAGTATTTT. It encodes CASSLNSGGGTDTQYF. The chain recombines TRBV5-1 with TRBJ2-3; 11 nucleotides match TRBD2. The CDR3 consists of 16 residues. CDR1 SGHRS and CDR2 YFSETQ come from the germline V gene. V shed 1 base, J shed 1 base, and the junction held 2 bases outside the gene matches.

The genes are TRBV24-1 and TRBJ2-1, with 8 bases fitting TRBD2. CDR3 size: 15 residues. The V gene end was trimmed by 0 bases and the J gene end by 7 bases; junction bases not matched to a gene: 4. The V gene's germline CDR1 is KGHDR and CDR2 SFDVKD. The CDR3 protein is CATSDLSGGRNEQFF. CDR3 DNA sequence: TGTGCCACCAGTGATTTGAGCGGCGGGAGGAATGAGCAGTTCTTC.

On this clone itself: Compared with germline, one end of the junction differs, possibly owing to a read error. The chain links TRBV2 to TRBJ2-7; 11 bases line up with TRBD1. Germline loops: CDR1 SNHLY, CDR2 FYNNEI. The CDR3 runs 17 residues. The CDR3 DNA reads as TGTGCCAGCAGCGAAGGTCCCCCGGGACAGGGGGCCTACGAGCAGTACTTC. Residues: CASSEGPPGQGAYEQYF.

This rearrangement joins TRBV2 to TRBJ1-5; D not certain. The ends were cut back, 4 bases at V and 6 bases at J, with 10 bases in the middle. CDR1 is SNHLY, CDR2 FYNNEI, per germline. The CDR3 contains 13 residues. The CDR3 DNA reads TGTGCCAGCAGTGTCGTCAGAACTCAGCCCCAGCATTTT. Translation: CASSVVRTQPQHF. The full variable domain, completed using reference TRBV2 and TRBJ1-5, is EPEVTQTPSHQVTQMGQEVILRCVPISNHLYFYWYRQILGQKVEFLVSFYNNEISEKSEIFDDQFSVERPDGSNFTLKIRSTKLEDSAMYFCASSVVRTQPQHFGDGTRLSIL.

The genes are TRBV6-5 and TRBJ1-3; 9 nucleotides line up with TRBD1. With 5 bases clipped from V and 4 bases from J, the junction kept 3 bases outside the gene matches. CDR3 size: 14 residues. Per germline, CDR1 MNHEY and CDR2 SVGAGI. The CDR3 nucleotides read TGTGCCAGCAGTACGGGACAGGGAGGAAACACCATATATTTT. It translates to CASSTGQGGNTIYF.

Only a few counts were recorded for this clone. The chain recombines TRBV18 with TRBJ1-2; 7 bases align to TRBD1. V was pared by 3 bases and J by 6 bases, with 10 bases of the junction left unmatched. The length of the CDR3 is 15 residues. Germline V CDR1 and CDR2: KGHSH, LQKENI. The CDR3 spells CASSPRQGRRDGYTF. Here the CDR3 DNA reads TGTGCCAGCTCACCCAGACAGGGTAGAAGAGATGGCTACACCTTC.